The clone carrying this TCR beta chain has ten or more counts. Its target is not known. Time point in this sample: longitudinal time-point 1 (baseline). Serving as healthy controls were blood bank volunteers based in Maryland, USA. As for the cDNA, it was generated by 5'RACE with 10-nucleotide random UMIs. Over 200 million TCR-beta sequences from 15-18 subjects were obtained in each sequencing run. TCRdb ran MiXCR on the 5' RACE reads and lists one entry per CDR3 protein. The data contain approximately 49,000 distinct CDR3 sequences, about 9.1% of them seen just once; the ten biggest clones take up roughly 1.6%. These data come from a study of neurological immune-mediated disorders. The CDR3 is 15 residues long. Trimming stripped 6 bases from V and 1 base from J, with 18 bases between. Germline CDR1 and CDR2: DFQATT and SNEGSKA (reference sequence). Points from the study as a whole: The greatest degree of TCR clonal expansion was observed in HTLV-1-associated myelopathy, with the lowest in multiple sclerosis, below that of healthy controls.

The sequence came from a middle-aged woman in good health. The chain has TRBV20-1 and TRBJ1-1; weak D call: TRBD1 (6 bases). The sequenced material came from PBMCs. CDR3 DNA: TGCAGTGCCGCCGGCTTGTTGGGGGCGAACACTGAAGCTTTCTTT. It encodes CSAAGLLGANTEAFF.